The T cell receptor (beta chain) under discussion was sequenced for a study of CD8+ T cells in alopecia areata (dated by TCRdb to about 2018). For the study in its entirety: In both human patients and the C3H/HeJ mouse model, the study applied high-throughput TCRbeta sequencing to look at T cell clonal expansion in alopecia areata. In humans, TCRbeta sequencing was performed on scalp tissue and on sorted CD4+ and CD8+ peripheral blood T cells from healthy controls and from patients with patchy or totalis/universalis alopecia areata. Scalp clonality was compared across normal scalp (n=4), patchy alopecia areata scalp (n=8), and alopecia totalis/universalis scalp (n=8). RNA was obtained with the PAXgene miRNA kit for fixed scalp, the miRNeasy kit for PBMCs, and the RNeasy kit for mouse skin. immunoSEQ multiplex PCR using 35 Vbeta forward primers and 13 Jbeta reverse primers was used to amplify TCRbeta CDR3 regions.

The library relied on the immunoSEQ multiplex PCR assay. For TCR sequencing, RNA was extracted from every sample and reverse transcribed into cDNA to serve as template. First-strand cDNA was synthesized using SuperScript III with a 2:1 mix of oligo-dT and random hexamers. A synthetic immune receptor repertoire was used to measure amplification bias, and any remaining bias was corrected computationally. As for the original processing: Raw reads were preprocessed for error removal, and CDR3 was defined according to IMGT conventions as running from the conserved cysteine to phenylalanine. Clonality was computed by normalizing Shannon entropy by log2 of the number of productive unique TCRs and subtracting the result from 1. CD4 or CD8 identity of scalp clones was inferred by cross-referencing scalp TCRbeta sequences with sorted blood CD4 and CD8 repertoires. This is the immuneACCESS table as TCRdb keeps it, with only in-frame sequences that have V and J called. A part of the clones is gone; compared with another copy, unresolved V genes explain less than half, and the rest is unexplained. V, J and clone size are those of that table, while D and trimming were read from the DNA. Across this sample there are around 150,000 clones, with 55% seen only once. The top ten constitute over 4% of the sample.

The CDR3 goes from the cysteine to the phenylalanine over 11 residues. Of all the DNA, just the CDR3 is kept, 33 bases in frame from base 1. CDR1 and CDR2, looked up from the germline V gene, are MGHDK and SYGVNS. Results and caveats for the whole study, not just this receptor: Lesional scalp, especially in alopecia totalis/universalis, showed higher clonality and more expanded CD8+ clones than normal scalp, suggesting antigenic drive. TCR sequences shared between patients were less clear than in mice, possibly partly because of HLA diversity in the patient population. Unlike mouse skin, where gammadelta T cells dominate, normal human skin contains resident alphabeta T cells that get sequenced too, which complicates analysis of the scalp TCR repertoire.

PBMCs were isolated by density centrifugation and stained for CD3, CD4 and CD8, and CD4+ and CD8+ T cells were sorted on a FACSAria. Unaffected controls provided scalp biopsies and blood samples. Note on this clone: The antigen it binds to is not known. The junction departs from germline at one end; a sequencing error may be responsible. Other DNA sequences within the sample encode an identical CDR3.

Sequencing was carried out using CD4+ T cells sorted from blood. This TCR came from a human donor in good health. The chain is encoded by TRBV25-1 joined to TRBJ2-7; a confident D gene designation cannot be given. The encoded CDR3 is CASSEYYEQYF. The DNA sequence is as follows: TGTGCCAGCAGCGAATACTACGAGCAGTACTTC.